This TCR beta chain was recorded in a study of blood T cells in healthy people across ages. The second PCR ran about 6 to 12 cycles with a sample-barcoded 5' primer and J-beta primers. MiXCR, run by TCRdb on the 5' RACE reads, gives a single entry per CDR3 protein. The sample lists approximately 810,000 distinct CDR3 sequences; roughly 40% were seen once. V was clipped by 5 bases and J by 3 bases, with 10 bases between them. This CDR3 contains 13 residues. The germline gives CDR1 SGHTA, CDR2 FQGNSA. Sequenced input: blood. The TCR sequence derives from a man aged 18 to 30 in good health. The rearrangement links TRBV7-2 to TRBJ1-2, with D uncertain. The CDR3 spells CASSRPVDYGYTF. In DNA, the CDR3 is TGTGCCAGCAGCAGGCCGGTGGACTATGGCTACACCTTC.